One and the same sample provided the 8 T cell receptor beta chains below, sequenced in a study of T cell changes during pregnancy in multiple sclerosis. The table came from immunoSEQ multiplex PCR; TCRdb's copy has only in-frame clones and leaves some out. The sample has approximately 62,000 clones, roughly 93% seen once; the top ten hold less than 4.5%. This material consisted of CD8+ T cells from peripheral blood mononuclear cells, taken in the second trimester of pregnancy. These TCRs come from a female donor with multiple sclerosis, enrolled in a pregnancy study.

The chain links TRBV28 to TRBJ2-5, with D possibly TRBD2 on 6 matching bases. There are 14 residues in the CDR3. The V gene lost 1 base and the J gene lost 3 bases, with 9 bases spanning the gap. Germline lookup yields CDR1 MDHEN and CDR2 SYDVKM. The CDR3 DNA sequence: TGTGCCAGCAGTTTATCCCAGCGGGAAGAGACCCAGTACTTC. Its protein product is CASSLSQREETQYF.

The CDR3 region has the DNA TGTGCCAGTAGCTCCGTCTTGTCTAGCGGGGGCTGGAGCTACGAGCAGTACTTC. Amino acid sequence: CASSSVLSSGGWSYEQYF. The chain recombines TRBV19 with TRBJ2-7, with 10 bases lining up with TRBD2. Unmatched junction bases numbered 17, after V lost 6 bases and J lost 3 bases. Germline V CDR1 and CDR2: LNHDA, SQIVND (reference sequence). The CDR3 loop spans 18 amino acids.

This chain joins TRBV7-6 and TRBJ2-7, with TRBD1 identical over 7 bases. Germline V gene sequence: CDR1 SGHVS, CDR2 FNYEAQ. CDR3 length equals 17 residues. J was trimmed by 0 bases and V by 5 bases; bases with no gene match: 13. CDR3: CASSHQYPDRDSYEQYF. In DNA form, the CDR3 reads TGTGCCAGCAGCCACCAGTACCCCGACAGGGACTCCTACGAGCAGTACTTC.

The chain carries TRBV19 and TRBJ1-1, with 7 bases matching TRBD1. Germline V CDR1 and CDR2: LNHDA, SQIVND (reference sequence). This CDR3 has 16 residues. V lost 6 bases, J lost 2 bases, and 12 bases stayed unmatched. The CDR3 reads CASSPNRDSINTEAFF. The CDR3 nucleotides read TGTGCCAGTAGCCCGAACCGGGACAGCATCAACACTGAAGCTTTCTTT.

The genes are TRBV29-1 and TRBJ1-1; D is undetermined. CDR1 and CDR2 (germline): SQVTM, ANQGSEA. This CDR3 contains 12 residues. The ends were cut back, 7 bases at V and 3 bases at J, with 12 bases in the middle. The CDR3 DNA is TGCAGCGCCGGATCCGGGGACACTGAAGCTTTCTTT. Translating gives CSAGSGDTEAFF.

This chain links TRBV5-5 with TRBJ2-7; 7 bases line up with TRBD2. CDR3 size: 14 residues. Germline CDR1 reads SGHKS; CDR2 reads YYEKEE (reference sequence). Trimming cost V 4 bases and J 3 bases; bases outside gene matches: 7. Here the CDR3 reads CASSPSGIYYEQYF. The CDR3 region has the DNA TGTGCCAGCAGCCCCAGCGGGATCTACTACGAGCAGTACTTC.

The chain combines TRBV15 with TRBJ1-1; 7 bases are a match to TRBD1. J lost 3 bases, V lost 5 bases, and 9 bases had no gene match. CDR1 is LNHNV, CDR2 YYDKDF, per germline (reference sequence). CDR3 length: 15 amino acids. CDR3 sequence reads: CATSGLGGADTEAFF. CDR3 bases: TGTGCCACCAGCGGTTTAGGGGGCGCGGACACTGAAGCTTTCTTT. Full variable domain (missing parts from reference TRBV15 and TRBJ1-1): DAMVIQNPRYQVTQFGKPVTLSCSQTLNHNVMYWYQQKSSQAPKLLFHYYDKDFNNEADTPDNFQSRRPNTSFCFLDIRSPGLGDTAMYLCATSGLGGADTEAFFGQGTRLTVV.

The chain recombines TRBV6-5 with TRBJ2-2; D gene ambiguous. The V and J ends lost 5 bases and 3 bases respectively, with 7 bases between them. The CDR3 is 13 amino acids. The germline gives CDR1 MNHEY, CDR2 SVGAGI. The CDR3 nucleotides read TGTGCCAGCAGTCCTCACTACACCGGGGAGCTGTTTTTT. It codes for CASSPHYTGELFF.